This note documents a single T cell receptor beta chain sequence. Its antigen has not been determined. No base qualities exist here, and no much larger clone lies one base off it. The immunoSEQ Assay, a bias-controlled multiplex PCR, was used to amplify TCRbeta CDR3 regions from genomic DNA. As for the original processing: Nucleated cell counts per sample were estimated from amplification of reference gene primers within the assay. Sequence reads were collapsed and filtered to measure the absolute abundance of every unique TCRbeta CDR3 rearrangement. For each sample, productive Simpson clonality was calculated as the square root of Simpson's diversity index over productive rearrangements. The table was pulled from immuneACCESS by TCRdb, which kept in-frame rearrangements only. Such tables lose some clones; where checked, under half of the loss comes from unresolved V genes, and the rest has no known cause. The V and J calls and clone size come from that table; D and trimming were worked out from the DNA. A total of roughly 150,000 clones appear in this sample, 70% to 90% of them only once. About 2.5% of the sample comes from the top ten.

These data originate in a study of blood T cell repertoires in COVID-19 (dated by TCRdb to 2020 to 2021). General notes on the study: The collaborator samples originated in the United States, Italy and Spain and spanned the acute and convalescent phases of COVID-19. The prospective study material was composed of cDNA or gDNA derived from T cells, B-cell-depleted T cells, or PBMCs. Subjects who had been exposed to COVID-19, were actively infected with it, or had recovered from it provided the deeply sampled blood TCRbeta repertoires that made up the dataset. A freely available public database, intended as a resource for researchers studying the immune response to SARS-CoV-2, is where the repertoires were released. The samples were drawn from two sources: the first 160 participants of the ongoing ImmuneRACE study, and approximately 1,300 subjects contributed by 6 global collaborators. A de-identified subject ID, COVID-19 status, age in years and sex were almost always included in the sample metadata. HLA class I and class II types, where available, came from metadata supplied by the sample provider rather than from assay-based typing.

As encoded in the germline V gene, CDR1 is SGHRS while CDR2 is YFSETQ. The CDR3 has 18 amino acids, counting the end cysteine and phenylalanine. Only the CDR3 DNA is retained, 54 bases long and in frame from the first base. Here V drops 0 bases and J drops 7 bases, and the junction holds 12 bases not matched to any gene. The collaborating institutions used their own protocols to collect whole blood in K2EDTA tubes. For TCRbeta analysis, collaborators shipped samples as frozen whole blood, isolated PBMCs, or DNA extracted from either of those sample types. Broad study findings and their caveats: The amount of clinical and demographic metadata varied by source and participant and was provided uncurated.

The receptor's source is a woman in her sixties or seventies with acute or convalescent COVID-19. Recombination linked TRBV5-1 to TRBJ1-6; TRBD1 matches 8 bases in the middle. The sequencing input was peripheral blood. The CDR3: CASSLADVPGQANSPLHF. The nucleotides are TGCGCCAGCAGCTTGGCCGACGTCCCGGGACAGGCCAATTCACCCCTCCACTTT.